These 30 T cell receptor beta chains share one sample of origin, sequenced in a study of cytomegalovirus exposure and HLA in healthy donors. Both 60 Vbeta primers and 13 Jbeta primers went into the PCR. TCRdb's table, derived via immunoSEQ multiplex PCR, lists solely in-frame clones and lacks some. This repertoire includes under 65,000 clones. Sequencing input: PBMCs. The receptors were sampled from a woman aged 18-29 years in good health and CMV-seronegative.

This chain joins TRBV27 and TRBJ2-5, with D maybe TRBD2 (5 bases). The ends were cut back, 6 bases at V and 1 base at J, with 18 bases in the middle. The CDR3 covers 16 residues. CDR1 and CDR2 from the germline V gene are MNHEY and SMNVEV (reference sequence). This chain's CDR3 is CASRAEGAVLQETQYF. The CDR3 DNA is TGTGCCAGCAGAGCCGAGGGAGCCGTCCTCCAAGAGACCCAGTACTTC.

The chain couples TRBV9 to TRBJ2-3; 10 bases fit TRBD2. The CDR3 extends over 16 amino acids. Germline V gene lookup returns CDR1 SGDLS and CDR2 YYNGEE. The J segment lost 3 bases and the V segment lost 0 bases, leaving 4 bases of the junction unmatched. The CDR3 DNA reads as TGTGCCAGCAGCGTAGAACCTAGCGGGAGAACAGATACGCAGTATTTT. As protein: CASSVEPSGRTDTQYF.

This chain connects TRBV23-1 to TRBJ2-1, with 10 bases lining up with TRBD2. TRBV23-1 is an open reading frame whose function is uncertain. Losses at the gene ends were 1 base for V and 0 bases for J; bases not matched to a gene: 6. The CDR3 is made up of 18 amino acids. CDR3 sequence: CASSQLELAGHSYNEQFF. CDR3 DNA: TGCGCCAGCAGTCAATTAGAACTAGCGGGACACTCCTACAATGAGCAGTTCTTC.

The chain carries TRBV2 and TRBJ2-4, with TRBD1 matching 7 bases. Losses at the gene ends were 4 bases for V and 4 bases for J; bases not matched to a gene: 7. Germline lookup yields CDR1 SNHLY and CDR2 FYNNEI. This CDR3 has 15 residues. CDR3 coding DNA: TGTGCCAGCAGTGCGGGGACAGACCGAAAAAACATTCAGTACTTC. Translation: CASSAGTDRKNIQYF.

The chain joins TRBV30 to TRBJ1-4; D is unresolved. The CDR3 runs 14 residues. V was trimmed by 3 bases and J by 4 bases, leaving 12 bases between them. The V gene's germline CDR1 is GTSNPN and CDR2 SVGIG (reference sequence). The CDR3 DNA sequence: TGTGCCTGGAGCGTCGGGAGCGTTAATGAAAAACTGTTTTTT. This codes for CAWSVGSVNEKLFF.

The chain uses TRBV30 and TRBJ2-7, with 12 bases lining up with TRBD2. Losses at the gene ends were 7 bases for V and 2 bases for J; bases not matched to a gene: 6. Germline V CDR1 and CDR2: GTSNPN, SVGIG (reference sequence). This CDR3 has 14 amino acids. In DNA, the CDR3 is TGTGCCTTCCAACTAGCGGGGGGCGCCTACGAGCAGTACTTC. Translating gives CAFQLAGGAYEQYF.

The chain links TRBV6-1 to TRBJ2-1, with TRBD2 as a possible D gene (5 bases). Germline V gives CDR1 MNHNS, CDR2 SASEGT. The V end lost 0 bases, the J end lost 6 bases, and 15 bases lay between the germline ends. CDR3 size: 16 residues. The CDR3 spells CASSEARAERGNEQFF. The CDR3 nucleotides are TGTGCCAGCAGTGAAGCGCGGGCGGAACGGGGCAATGAGCAGTTCTTC.

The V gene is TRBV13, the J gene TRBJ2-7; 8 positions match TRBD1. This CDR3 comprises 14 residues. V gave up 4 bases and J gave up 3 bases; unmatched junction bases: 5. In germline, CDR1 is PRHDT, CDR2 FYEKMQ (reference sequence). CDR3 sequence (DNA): TGTGCCAGCAGCTCACCGGACAGGGACTACGAGCAGTACTTC. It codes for CASSSPDRDYEQYF.

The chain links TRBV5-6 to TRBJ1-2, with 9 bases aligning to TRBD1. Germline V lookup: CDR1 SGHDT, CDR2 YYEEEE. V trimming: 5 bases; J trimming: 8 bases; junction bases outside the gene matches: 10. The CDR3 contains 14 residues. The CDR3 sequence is CASRGTGKLIGYTF. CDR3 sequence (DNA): TGTGCCAGCAGAGGGACAGGGAAGTTAATAGGCTACACCTTC.

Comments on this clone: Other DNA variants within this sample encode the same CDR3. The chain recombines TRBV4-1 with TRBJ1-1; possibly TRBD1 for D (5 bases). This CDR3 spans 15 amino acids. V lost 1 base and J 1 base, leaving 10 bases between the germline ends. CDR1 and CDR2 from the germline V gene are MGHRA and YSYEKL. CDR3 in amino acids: CASSQGGGGNTEAFF. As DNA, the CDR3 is TGCGCCAGCAGCCAAGGTGGCGGGGGGAACACTGAAGCTTTCTTT.

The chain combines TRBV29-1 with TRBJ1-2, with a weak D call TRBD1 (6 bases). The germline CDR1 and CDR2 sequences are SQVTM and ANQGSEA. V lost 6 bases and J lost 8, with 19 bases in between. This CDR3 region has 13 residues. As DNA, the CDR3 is TGCAGCGTGACGACAGGTTTCGGTCGGGGCTACACCTTC. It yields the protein CSVTTGFGRGYTF.

CDR3 coding DNA: TGTGCCAGTAGTGGAGACGGGGTGGCCCAGCATTTT. This encodes CASSGDGVAQHF. The genes are TRBV19 and TRBJ1-5; no clear D. This CDR3 comprises 12 residues. Trimming took 5 bases from V and 11 from J, leaving 13 bases between them. From germline, CDR1 is LNHDA and CDR2 SQIVND (reference sequence).

CDR3 region: CATSRVRGSTDTQYF. The DNA for the CDR3 is TGTGCCACCTCGAGAGTGCGGGGCAGCACAGATACGCAGTATTTT. This chain joins TRBV11-3 and TRBJ2-3; the D gene is possibly TRBD2 (6 bases). Germline V gene sequence: CDR1 SGHNT, CDR2 YENEEA. The CDR3 is 15 amino acids. V lost 10 bases and J 0 bases, leaving 17 bases between the germline ends.

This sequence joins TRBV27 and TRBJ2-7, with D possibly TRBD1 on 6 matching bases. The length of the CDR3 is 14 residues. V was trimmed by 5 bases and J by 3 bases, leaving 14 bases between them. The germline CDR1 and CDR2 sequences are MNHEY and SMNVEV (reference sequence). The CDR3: CASSPSGHLYEQYF. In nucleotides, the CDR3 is TGTGCCAGCAGTCCTTCGGGACACCTCTACGAGCAGTACTTC.

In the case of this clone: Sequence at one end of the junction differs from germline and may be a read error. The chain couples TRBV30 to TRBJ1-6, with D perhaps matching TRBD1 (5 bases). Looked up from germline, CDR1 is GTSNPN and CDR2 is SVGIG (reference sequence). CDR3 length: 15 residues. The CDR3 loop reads CAGSPPWGVGSPLHF. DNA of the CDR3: TGTGCCGGGAGTCCCCCCTGGGGGGTGGGTTCACCCCTCCACTTT.

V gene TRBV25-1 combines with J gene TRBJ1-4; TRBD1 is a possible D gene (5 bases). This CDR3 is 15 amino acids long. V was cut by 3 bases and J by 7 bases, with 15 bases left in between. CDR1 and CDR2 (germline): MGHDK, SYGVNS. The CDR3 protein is CASSDLRQGGEKLFF. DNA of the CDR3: TGTGCCAGCAGTGATCTCCGGCAGGGCGGTGAAAAACTGTTTTTT. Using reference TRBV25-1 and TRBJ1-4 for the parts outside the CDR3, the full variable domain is EADIYQTPRYLVIGTGKKITLECSQTMGHDKMYWYQQDPGMELHLIHYSYGVNSTEKGDLSSESTVSRIRTEHFPLTLESARPSHTSQYLCASSDLRQGGEKLFFGSGTQLSVL.

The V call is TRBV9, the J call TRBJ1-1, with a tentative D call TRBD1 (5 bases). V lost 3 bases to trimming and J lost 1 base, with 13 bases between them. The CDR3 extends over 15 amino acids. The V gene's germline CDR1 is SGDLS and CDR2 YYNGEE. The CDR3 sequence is CASSAPRGENTEAFF. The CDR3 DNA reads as TGTGCCAGCAGCGCCCCCCGGGGGGAGAACACTGAAGCTTTCTTT.

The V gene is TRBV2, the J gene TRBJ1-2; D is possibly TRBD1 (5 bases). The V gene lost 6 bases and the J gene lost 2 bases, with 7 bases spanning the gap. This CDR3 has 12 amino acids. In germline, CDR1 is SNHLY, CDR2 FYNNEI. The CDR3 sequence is CASRQENYGYTF. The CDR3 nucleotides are TGTGCCAGCAGACAGGAGAACTATGGCTACACCTTC.

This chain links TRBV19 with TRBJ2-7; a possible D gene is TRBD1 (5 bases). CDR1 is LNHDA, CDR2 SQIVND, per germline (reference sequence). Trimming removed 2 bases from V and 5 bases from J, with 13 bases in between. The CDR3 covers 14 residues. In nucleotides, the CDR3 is TGTGCCAGTAGTATAAGGGGCCCTTTTCACGAGCAGTACTTC. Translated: CASSIRGPFHEQYF. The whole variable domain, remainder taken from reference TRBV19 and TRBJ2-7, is DGGITQSPKYLFRKEGQNVTLSCEQNLNHDAMYWYRQDPGQGLRLIYYSQIVNDFQKGDIAEGYSVSREKKESFPLTVTSAQKNPTAFYLCASSIRGPFHEQYFGPGTRLTVT.

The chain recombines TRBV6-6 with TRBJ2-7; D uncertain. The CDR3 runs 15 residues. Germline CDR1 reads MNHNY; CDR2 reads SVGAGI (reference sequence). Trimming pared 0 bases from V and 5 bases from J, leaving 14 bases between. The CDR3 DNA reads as TGTGCCAGCAGTTACTCGGGTTGGGCAGATCACGAGCAGTACTTC. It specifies CASSYSGWADHEQYF.

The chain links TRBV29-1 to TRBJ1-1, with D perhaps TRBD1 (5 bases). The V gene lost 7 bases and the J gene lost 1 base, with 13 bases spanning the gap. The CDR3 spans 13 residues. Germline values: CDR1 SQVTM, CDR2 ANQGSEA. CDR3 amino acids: CSATDSTNTEAFF. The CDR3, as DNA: TGCAGCGCTACCGACAGCACGAACACTGAAGCTTTCTTT.

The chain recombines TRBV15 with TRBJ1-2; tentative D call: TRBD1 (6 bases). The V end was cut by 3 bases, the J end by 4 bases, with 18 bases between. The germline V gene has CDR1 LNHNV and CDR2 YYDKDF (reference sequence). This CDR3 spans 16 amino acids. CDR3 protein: CATSSGGYRESYGYTF. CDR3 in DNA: TGTGCCACCAGCAGCGGCGGCTACAGGGAAAGCTATGGCTACACCTTC.

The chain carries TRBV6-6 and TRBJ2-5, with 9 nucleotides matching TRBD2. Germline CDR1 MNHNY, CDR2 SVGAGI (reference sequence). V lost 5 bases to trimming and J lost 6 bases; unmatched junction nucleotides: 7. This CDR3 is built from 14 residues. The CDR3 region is CASSKQAGGKTQYF. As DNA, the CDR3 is TGTGCCAGCAGTAAACAAGCGGGAGGAAAGACCCAGTACTTC.

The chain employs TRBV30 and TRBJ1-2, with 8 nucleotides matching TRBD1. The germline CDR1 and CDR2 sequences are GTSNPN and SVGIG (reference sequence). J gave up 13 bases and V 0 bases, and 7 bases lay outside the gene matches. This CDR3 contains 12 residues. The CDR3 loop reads CAWSVNRGALTF. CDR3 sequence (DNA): TGTGCCTGGAGTGTAAACAGGGGGGCCCTCACCTTC.

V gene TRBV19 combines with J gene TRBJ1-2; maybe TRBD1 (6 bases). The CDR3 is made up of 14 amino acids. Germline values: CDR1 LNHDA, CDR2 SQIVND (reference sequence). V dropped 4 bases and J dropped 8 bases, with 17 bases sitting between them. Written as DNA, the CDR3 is TGTGCCAGTAGTACGGGACAACTTAATGGGGGCTACACCTTC. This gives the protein CASSTGQLNGGYTF.

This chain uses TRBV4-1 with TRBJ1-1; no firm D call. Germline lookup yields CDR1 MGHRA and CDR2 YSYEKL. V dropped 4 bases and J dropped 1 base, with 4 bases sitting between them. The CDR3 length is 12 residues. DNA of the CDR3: TGCGCCAGCAGCCTGAGGAACACTGAAGCTTTCTTT. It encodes CASSLRNTEAFF.

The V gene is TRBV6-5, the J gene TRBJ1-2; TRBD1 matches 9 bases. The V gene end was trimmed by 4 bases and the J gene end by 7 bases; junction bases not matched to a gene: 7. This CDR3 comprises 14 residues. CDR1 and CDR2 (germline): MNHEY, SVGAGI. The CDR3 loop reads CASSSPDRGSGYTF. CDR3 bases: TGTGCCAGCAGTTCGCCCGACAGGGGGAGTGGCTACACCTTC.

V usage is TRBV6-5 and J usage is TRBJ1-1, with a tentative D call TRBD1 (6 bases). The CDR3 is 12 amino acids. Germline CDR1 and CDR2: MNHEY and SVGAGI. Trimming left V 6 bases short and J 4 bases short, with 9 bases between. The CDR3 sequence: CASSTRGTEAFF. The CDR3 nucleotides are TGTGCCAGCAGCACCAGGGGCACTGAAGCTTTCTTT.

As DNA, the CDR3 is TGTGCCAGCAGACTGGGACAGAGGAACACTGAAGCTTTCTTT. Its protein is CASRLGQRNTEAFF. The chain is built from TRBV6-5 and TRBJ1-1, with 7 bases identical to TRBD1. J gave up 1 base and V 6 bases, and 5 bases lay outside the gene matches. The CDR3 loop spans 14 amino acids. Germline-derived CDR1 and CDR2 are MNHEY and SVGAGI.

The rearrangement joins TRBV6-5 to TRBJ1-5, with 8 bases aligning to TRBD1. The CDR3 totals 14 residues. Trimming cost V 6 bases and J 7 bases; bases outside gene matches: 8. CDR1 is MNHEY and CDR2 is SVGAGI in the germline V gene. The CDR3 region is CASRAGTGPQPQHF. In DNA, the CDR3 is TGTGCCAGCAGGGCAGGGACAGGACCCCAGCCCCAGCATTTT.